The 27 T cell receptor beta chains in this list originate from one sample, sequenced in a study of control samples from healthy donors and cancer patients (TCRdb year 2020). Library generation was performed with the immunoSEQ multiplex PCR assay. What TCRdb holds here is the immuneACCESS table cut down to in-frame rearrangements. Part of the clones is not present; checked against another copy, under half of the missing clones reflect an unresolved V gene, and the others are unexplained. The sample table records 120,000 to 150,000 clones; more than 85% of these occur just once. The ten largest clones represent approximately 3.4% of the sample. Material: blood. The receptors originated from a man aged 25 to 40 in good health.

The chain is built from TRBV25-1 and TRBJ1-3; the match to TRBD1 covers 7 bases. Germline values: CDR1 MGHDK, CDR2 SYGVNS. V shed 3 bases and J 2 bases; nucleotides not matched to a gene: 4. This CDR3 spans 15 amino acids. CDR3 amino acids: CASSDPDRAGNTIYF. CDR3 coding DNA: TGTGCCAGCAGTGACCCAGACAGGGCTGGAAACACCATATATTTT.

The chain recombines TRBV6-1 with TRBJ2-1; D remains ambiguous. Trimming removed 2 bases at V and 5 bases at J, with 10 bases between. Germline CDR1 reads MNHNS; CDR2 reads SASEGT. The CDR3 is 14 amino acids. Here the CDR3 reads CASSETILNNEQFF. The CDR3 region has the DNA TGTGCCAGCAGTGAAACAATCTTAAACAATGAGCAGTTCTTC.

The CDR3 DNA reads as TGCGCCAGCAGCTTGGTAAACCCAGGGGCCACTGAAGCTTTCTTT. This translates into CASSLVNPGATEAFF. The J gene is TRBJ1-1, the V gene TRBV5-1; D is perhaps TRBD1 (6 bases). Germline CDR1 SGHRS, CDR2 YFSETQ. V lost 0 bases and J 4 bases, leaving 13 bases between the germline ends. This CDR3 region has 15 residues.

The chain carries TRBV24-1 and TRBJ2-2; D unresolved. Germline V lookup: CDR1 KGHDR, CDR2 SFDVKD. V lost 4 bases and J lost 1, with 6 bases in between. This CDR3 contains 14 residues. The CDR3 DNA follows: TGTGCCACCAGTGACTCTCTGAACACCGGGGAGCTGTTTTTT. It yields the protein CATSDSLNTGELFF.

The V call is TRBV19, the J call TRBJ1-2; D remains unclear. The CDR3 has 13 amino acids. Germline assignment: CDR1 LNHDA and CDR2 SQIVND (reference sequence). The V and J ends lost 4 bases and 8 bases respectively, with 14 bases between them. DNA for the CDR3: TGTGCCAGTAGTAGACGAAAATGGGCGGGCTACACCTTC. This gives the protein CASSRRKWAGYTF.

The chain has TRBV12-3 or TRBV12-4 and TRBJ1-1, with 11 bases identical to TRBD1. Unmatched junction bases numbered 5, after V lost 6 bases and J lost 8 bases. The CDR3 extends over 13 amino acids. This CDR3 reads CASSLGQGAEAFF. CDR3 DNA sequence: TGTGCCAGCAGCCTCGGACAGGGGGCCGAAGCTTTCTTT.

The genes are TRBV9 and TRBJ2-3; 8 bases are a match to TRBD2. V was pared by 0 bases and J by 2 bases, with 5 bases of the junction left unmatched. This CDR3 spans 16 amino acids. CDR1 is SGDLS, CDR2 YYNGEE, per germline. The CDR3 region has the DNA TGTGCCAGCAGCGTAGTTTCGGGGGGGGTCACAGATACGCAGTATTTT. Residues: CASSVVSGGVTDTQYF.

V usage is TRBV24-1 and J usage is TRBJ2-1; D not certain. There are 14 residues in the CDR3. CDR1 and CDR2 from the germline V gene are KGHDR and SFDVKD. Between the trimmed V and J ends, which lost 3 bases and 9 bases, there was a span of 14 bases. The CDR3 loop reads CATSDALREGEQFF. The CDR3 coding sequence is TGTGCCACCAGTGATGCACTAAGGGAAGGTGAGCAGTTCTTC.

The V and J genes are TRBV18 and TRBJ1-5; 8 bases map to TRBD1. The germline V gene has CDR1 KGHSH and CDR2 LQKENI. The CDR3 has 16 amino acids. V dropped 6 bases and J dropped 6; count of bases not matched to a gene: 13. CDR3 in DNA: TGTGCCAGCTCGTACTCAGACAGGGGCCGTGGTCAGCCCCAGCATTTT. This sequence encodes CASSYSDRGRGQPQHF.

A few counts support this clone. The same CDR3 arises from other DNA sequences in this sample as well. The rearrangement uses TRBV3-1 (or the pseudogene TRBV3-2) and TRBJ1-6, with unresolved D. The germline V gene has CDR1 LGHDT and CDR2 YNNKEL (reference sequence). CDR3 length: 14 amino acids. The V end was cut by 0 bases, the J end by 10 bases, with 10 bases between. CDR3 sequence: CASSQDQTPSPLHF. CDR3 DNA sequence: TGTGCCAGCAGCCAAGACCAGACACCCTCACCCCTCCACTTT.

The chain employs TRBV6-5 and TRBJ1-2; D unclear. Trimming shortened V by 8 bases and J by 1 base, and 14 bases separated the two germline ends. The CDR3 has 14 residues. Germline V CDR1 and CDR2: MNHEY, SVGAGI. The DNA of the CDR3 is TGTGCCAGCGTCCCCGCGACGGGTAACTATGGCTACACCTTC. This gives the protein CASVPATGNYGYTF.

The chain employs TRBV5-1 and TRBJ2-3, with 9 positions matching TRBD1. V lost 1 base to trimming and J lost 1 base; unmatched junction nucleotides: 4. Germline V gene data show CDR1 as SGHRS and CDR2 as YFSETQ. CDR3 length: 16 amino acids. CDR3 nucleotides: TGCGCCAGCAGCTTGACAGGGGGCAGTGGCACAGATACGCAGTATTTT. It specifies CASSLTGGSGTDTQYF. Complete variable domain (other parts from reference TRBV5-1 and TRBJ2-3): KAGVTQTPRYLIKTRGQQVTLSCSPISGHRSVSWYQQTPGQGLQFLFEYFSETQRNKGNFPGRFSGRQFSNSRSEMNVSTLELGDSALYLCASSLTGGSGTDTQYFGPGTRLTVL.

The chain carries TRBV12-3 or TRBV12-4 and TRBJ1-2; 7 bases map to TRBD1. This CDR3 contains 13 residues. V shed 5 bases and J 10 bases; nucleotides not matched to a gene: 10. The CDR3 DNA reads TGTGCCAGCAGTCGCCCGGGACAGTTGGTCTACACCTTC. Amino acid sequence: CASSRPGQLVYTF.

This sequence joins TRBV7-2 and TRBJ2-3; 10 nucleotides align to TRBD2. CDR1 is SGHTA, CDR2 FQGNSA, per germline. V dropped 4 bases and J dropped 2; count of bases not matched to a gene: 6. This CDR3 has 16 amino acids. CDR3 DNA sequence: TGTGCCAGCAGCTCGCTAGCGGGGGCCCCCACAGATACGCAGTATTTT. Protein sequence: CASSSLAGAPTDTQYF. Together with reference TRBV7-2 and TRBJ2-3, the CDR3 gives the full variable domain: GAGVSQSPSNKVTEKGKDVELRCDPISGHTALYWYRQSLGQGLEFLIYFQGNSAPDKSGLPSDRFSAERTGGSVSTLTIQRTQQEDSAVYLCASSSLAGAPTDTQYFGPGTRLTVL.

V is TRBV14 and J is TRBJ1-6, with 7 bases matching TRBD1. This CDR3 region has 16 residues. V dropped 3 bases and J dropped 3; count of bases not matched to a gene: 5. From germline, CDR1 is SGHDN and CDR2 FVKESK. For the CDR3, the DNA is TGTGCCAGCAGCCACGGACAGGTCCTCTATAATTCACCCCTCCACTTT. Encoded protein: CASSHGQVLYNSPLHF.

CDR3 region: CASSTGTGANRAFF. The DNA of the CDR3 is TGTGCCAGTAGTACCGGGACAGGGGCTAACAGAGCTTTCTTT. The rearrangement joins TRBV19 to TRBJ1-1; TRBD1 aligns across 10 bases. Trimming removed 4 bases from V and 10 bases from J; junction bases left unmatched: 9. The CDR3 has 14 residues. Germline-derived CDR1 and CDR2 are LNHDA and SQIVND (reference sequence). The complete variable domain, with remaining parts taken from reference TRBV19 and TRBJ1-1, reads DGGITQSPKYLFRKEGQNVTLSCEQNLNHDAMYWYRQDPGQGLRLIYYSQIVNDFQKGDIAEGYSVSREKKESFPLTVTSAQKNPTAFYLCASSTGTGANRAFFGQGTRLTVV.

V gene TRBV28 combines with J gene TRBJ1-1, with D perhaps matching TRBD1 (5 bases). The CDR3 is 17 amino acids. CDR1 is MDHEN and CDR2 is SYDVKM in the germline V gene. V lost 5 bases, J lost 1 base, and 20 bases lay in between. For the CDR3, the DNA is TGTGCCAGCAGTCCCCCAGGGAGTCTACGGTGGAACACTGAAGCTTTCTTT. Amino acids: CASSPPGSLRWNTEAFF.

This chain joins TRBV21-1 and TRBJ1-4. TRBV21-1 corresponds to a pseudogene. This CDR3 has 17 residues. The CDR3 here is CASSKVADERTNEKLFF. The CDR3 DNA reads as TGTGCCAGCAGCAAAGTTGCGGACGAAAGAACTAATGAAAAACTGTTTTTT.

The chain links TRBV27 to TRBJ1-2; D ambiguous. The germline V gene encodes CDR1 MNHEY and CDR2 SMNVEV (reference sequence). V was cut by 5 bases and J by 8 bases, with 6 bases left in between. This CDR3 region has 10 residues. The CDR3 nucleotides are TGTGCCAGCAGTGGATCAGGCTACACCTTC. Amino acids: CASSGSGYTF.

The chain recombines TRBV19 with TRBJ1-2, with D hard to call. Germline values: CDR1 LNHDA, CDR2 SQIVND (reference sequence). The CDR3 runs to 15 residues. The V end lost 0 bases, the J end lost 2 bases, and 10 bases lay between the germline ends. The CDR3 region is CASSIDKTENYGYTF. The CDR3, as DNA: TGTGCCAGTAGTATAGATAAAACTGAAAACTATGGCTACACCTTC.

The V call is TRBV11-2, the J call TRBJ2-1; D gene unclear. Germline V gene sequence: CDR1 SGHAT, CDR2 FQNNGV. CDR3 length: 12 residues. The V gene lost 5 bases and the J gene lost 6 bases, with 8 bases spanning the gap. In DNA form, the CDR3 reads TGTGCCAGCAGCCACCTTAGCAATGAGCAGTTCTTC. As protein: CASSHLSNEQFF.

The chain links TRBV7-8 to TRBJ2-1, with 9 bases identical to TRBD1. The CDR3 spans 15 residues. The V gene's germline CDR1 is SGHVS and CDR2 FQNEAQ. V was pared by 3 bases and J by 5 bases, with 5 bases of the junction left unmatched. The chain's CDR3 is CASSFRQGVNNEQFF. CDR3 bases: TGTGCCAGCAGCTTTCGACAGGGGGTTAACAATGAGCAGTTCTTC.

The CDR3 reads CASSFGTGGYNEQFF. Here the CDR3 DNA reads TGTGCCAGCAGCTTTGGGACAGGGGGCTACAATGAGCAGTTCTTC. The genes are TRBV7-8 and TRBJ2-1, with 11 nucleotides matching TRBD1. CDR1 is SGHVS and CDR2 is FQNEAQ in the germline V gene. There are 15 residues in the CDR3. V was pared by 3 bases and J by 3 bases, with 1 base of the junction left unmatched.

This rearrangement joins TRBV6-5 to TRBJ2-5, with 7 bases identical to TRBD1. The germline gives CDR1 MNHEY, CDR2 SVGAGI. CDR3 size: 14 residues. The J segment lost 3 bases and the V segment lost 6 bases, leaving 7 bases of the junction unmatched. Here the CDR3 reads CASSPAGGEETQYF. The CDR3 DNA is TGTGCCAGCAGCCCCGCAGGGGGTGAAGAGACCCAGTACTTC.

This chain joins TRBV9 and TRBJ2-7; D possibly uses TRBD1 or TRBD2 (5 bases each). The CDR3 contains 14 residues. V lost 3 bases to trimming and J lost 10 bases, with 20 bases between them. Germline CDR1 reads SGDLS; CDR2 reads YYNGEE. The CDR3 sequence: CASSAGTGIRGQYF. The CDR3 bases are TGTGCCAGCAGCGCAGGGACGGGAATCAGAGGTCAGTACTTC.

The rearrangement joins TRBV28 to TRBJ2-3; D may correspond to TRBD1 or TRBD2 (6 bases each). CDR1 is MDHEN, CDR2 SYDVKM, per germline. The CDR3 contains 15 residues. Trimming left V 8 bases short and J 0 bases short, with 15 bases between. The CDR3 DNA is TGTGCCAGCTTTCGTCCGGGGGCCAGCACAGATACGCAGTATTTT. Translated, it gives CASFRPGASTDTQYF.

The V gene is TRBV3-1 (or the pseudogene TRBV3-2), the J gene TRBJ2-4; D is perhaps TRBD1 or TRBD2 (6 bases each). With 1 base removed from V and 6 bases from J, the gap between germline ends came to 13 bases. The CDR3 has 15 residues. In germline, CDR1 is LGHDT, CDR2 YNNKEL (reference sequence). The CDR3 region has the DNA TGTGCCAGCAGCCAAGTTTTGGGGGGCAGAAACATTCAGTACTTC. This codes for CASSQVLGGRNIQYF.